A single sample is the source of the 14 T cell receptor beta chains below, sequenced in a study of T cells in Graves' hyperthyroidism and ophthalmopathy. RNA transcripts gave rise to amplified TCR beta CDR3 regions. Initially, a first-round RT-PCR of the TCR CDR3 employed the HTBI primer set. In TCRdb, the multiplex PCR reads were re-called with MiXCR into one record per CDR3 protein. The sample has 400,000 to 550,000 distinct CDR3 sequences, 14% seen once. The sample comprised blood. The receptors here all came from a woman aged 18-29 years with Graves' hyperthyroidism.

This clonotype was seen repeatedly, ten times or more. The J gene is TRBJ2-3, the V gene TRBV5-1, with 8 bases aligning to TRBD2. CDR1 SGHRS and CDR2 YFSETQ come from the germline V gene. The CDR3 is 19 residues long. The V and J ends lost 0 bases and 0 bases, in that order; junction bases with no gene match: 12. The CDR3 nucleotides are TGCGCCAGCAGCTTGGCTTCCTACTCAAGACTAGCGAGCACAGATACGCAGTATTTT. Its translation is CASSLASYSRLASTDTQYF.

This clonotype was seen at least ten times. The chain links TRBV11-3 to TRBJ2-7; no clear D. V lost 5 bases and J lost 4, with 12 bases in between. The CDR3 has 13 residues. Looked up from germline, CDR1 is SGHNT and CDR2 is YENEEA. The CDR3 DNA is TGTGCCAGCAGCCCAGGAGACTTATACGAGCAGTACTTC. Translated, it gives CASSPGDLYEQYF.

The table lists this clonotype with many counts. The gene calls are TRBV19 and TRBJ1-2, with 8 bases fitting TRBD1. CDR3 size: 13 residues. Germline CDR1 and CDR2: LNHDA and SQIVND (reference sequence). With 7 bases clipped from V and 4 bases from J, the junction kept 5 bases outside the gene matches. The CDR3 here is CASIGQGIYGYTF. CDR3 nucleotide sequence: TGTGCCAGTATCGGACAGGGAATCTATGGCTACACCTTC.

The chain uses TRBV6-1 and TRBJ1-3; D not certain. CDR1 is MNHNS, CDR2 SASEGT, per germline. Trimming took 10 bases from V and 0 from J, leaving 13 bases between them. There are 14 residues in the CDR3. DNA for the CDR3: TGTGCCACCTTAAGCTGGGGCTCTGGAAACACCATATATTTT. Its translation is CATLSWGSGNTIYF.

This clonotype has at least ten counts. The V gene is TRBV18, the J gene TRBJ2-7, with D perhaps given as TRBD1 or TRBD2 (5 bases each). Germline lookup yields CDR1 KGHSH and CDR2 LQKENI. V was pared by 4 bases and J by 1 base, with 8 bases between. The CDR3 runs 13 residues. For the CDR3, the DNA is TGTGCCAGCTCACGGGACGGATCCTACGAGCAGTACTTC. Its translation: CASSRDGSYEQYF.

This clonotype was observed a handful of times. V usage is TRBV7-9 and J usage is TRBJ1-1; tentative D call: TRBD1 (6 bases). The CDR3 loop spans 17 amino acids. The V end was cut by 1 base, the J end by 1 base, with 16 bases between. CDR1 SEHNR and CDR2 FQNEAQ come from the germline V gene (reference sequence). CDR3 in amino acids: CASSLGVIGGRNTEAFF. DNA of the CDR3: TGTGCCAGCAGCTTAGGGGTGATTGGGGGGCGGAACACTGAAGCTTTCTTT. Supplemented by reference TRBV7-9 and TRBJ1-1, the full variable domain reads DTGVSQNPRHKITKRGQNVTFRCDPISEHNRLYWYRQTLGQGPEFLTYFQNEAQLEKSRLLSDRFSAERPKGSFSTLEIQRTEQGDSAMYLCASSLGVIGGRNTEAFFGQGTRLTVV.

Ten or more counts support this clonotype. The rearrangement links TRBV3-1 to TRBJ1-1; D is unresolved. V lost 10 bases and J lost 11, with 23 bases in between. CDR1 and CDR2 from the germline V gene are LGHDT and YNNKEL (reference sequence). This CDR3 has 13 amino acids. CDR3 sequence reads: CATRESSLVAAFF. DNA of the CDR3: TGTGCCACCCGGGAGAGCAGTCTTGTGGCCGCTTTCTTT.

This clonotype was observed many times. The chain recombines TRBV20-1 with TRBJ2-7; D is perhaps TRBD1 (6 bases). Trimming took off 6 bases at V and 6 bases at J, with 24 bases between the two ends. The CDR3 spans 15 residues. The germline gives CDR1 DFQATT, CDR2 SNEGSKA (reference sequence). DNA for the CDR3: TGCAGTGCCCGCCCCCACAGAACAGGGTACGGCGAGCAGTACGTC. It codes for CSARPHRTGYGEQYV.

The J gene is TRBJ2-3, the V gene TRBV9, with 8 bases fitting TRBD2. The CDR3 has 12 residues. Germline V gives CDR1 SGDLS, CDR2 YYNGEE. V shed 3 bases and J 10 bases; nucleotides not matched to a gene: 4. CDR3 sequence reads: CASSAAGVPQYF. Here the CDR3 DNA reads TGTGCCAGCAGCGCAGCGGGAGTCCCGCAGTATTTT.

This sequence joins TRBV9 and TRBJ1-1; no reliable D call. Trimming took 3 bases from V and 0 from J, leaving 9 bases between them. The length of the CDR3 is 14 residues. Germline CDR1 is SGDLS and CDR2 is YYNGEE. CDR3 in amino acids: CASSGQPMNTEAFF. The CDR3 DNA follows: TGTGCCAGCAGCGGGCAGCCGATGAACACTGAAGCTTTCTTT.

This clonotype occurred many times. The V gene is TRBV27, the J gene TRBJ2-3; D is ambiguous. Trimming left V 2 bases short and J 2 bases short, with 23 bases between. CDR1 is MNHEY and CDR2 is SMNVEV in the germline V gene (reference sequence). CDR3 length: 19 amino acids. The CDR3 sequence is CASSLRQLRWEMNTDTQYF. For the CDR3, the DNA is TGTGCCAGCAGTTTAAGGCAGTTGAGGTGGGAAATGAACACAGATACGCAGTATTTT.

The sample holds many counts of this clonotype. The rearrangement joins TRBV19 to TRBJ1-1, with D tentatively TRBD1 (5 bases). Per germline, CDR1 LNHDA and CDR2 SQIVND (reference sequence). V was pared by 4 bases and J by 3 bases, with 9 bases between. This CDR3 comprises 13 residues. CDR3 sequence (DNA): TGTGCCAGTAGTACTATGGGGGACACTGAAGCTTTCTTT. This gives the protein CASSTMGDTEAFF. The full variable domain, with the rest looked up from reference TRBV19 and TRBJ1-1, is DGGITQSPKYLFRKEGQNVTLSCEQNLNHDAMYWYRQDPGQGLRLIYYSQIVNDFQKGDIAEGYSVSREKKESFPLTVTSAQKNPTAFYLCASSTMGDTEAFFGQGTRLTVV.

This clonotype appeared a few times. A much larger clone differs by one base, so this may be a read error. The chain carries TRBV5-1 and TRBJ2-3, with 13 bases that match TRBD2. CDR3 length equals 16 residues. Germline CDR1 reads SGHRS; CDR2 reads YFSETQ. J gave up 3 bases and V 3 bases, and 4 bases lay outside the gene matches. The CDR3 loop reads CASSSQTSGRTDTQYF. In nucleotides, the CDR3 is TGCGCCAGCAGCTCGCAGACTAGCGGGAGGACAGATACGCAGTATTTT.

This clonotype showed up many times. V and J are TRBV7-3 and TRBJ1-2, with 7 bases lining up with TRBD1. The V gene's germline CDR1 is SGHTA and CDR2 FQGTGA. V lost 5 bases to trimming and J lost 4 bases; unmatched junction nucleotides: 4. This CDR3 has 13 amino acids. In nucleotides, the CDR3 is TGTGCCAGCAGCCCAGGGACAGCCTATGGCTACACCTTC. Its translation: CASSPGTAYGYTF.